The 21 T cell receptor beta chains listed next were all sequenced from one sample in a study of blood T cells in healthy people across ages. A J-beta primer mix and a sample-barcoded 5' primer were used in a second PCR of about 7 to 12 cycles. TCRdb called the 5' RACE reads again in MiXCR, with one record for every CDR3 protein. The sample includes fewer than 1,000,000 distinct CDR3 sequences, 44% of them seen just once. Sequencing was carried out using blood. These TCRs come from a man aged 55 to 70 in good health.

The chain has TRBV5-1 and TRBJ2-1, with D possibly matching TRBD2 (6 bases). Per the germline V gene, CDR1 is SGHRS and CDR2 is YFSETQ. V was cut by 7 bases and J by 10 bases, with 21 bases left in between. This CDR3 has 14 residues. This CDR3 reads CASFTGTPFGEQFF. The CDR3 DNA follows: TGCGCCAGCTTCACCGGGACTCCGTTCGGGGAGCAGTTCTTC.

The gene calls are TRBV6-6 and TRBJ1-2; no definite D call. Trimming stripped 8 bases from V and 0 bases from J, with 13 bases between. The CDR3 consists of 14 residues. CDR1 and CDR2 (germline): MNHNY, SVGAGI (reference sequence). The CDR3 spells CASSYEWANYGYTF. DNA for the CDR3: TGTGCCAGCTCCTACGAATGGGCTAACTATGGCTACACCTTC.

The CDR3 loop reads CASSPAGDRGHEQFF. CDR3 in DNA: TGTGCCAGTAGCCCAGCAGGGGACAGGGGCCATGAGCAGTTCTTC. The chain has TRBV7-2 and TRBJ2-1; 10 bases agree with TRBD1. Germline loops: CDR1 SGHTA, CDR2 FQGNSA. The CDR3 is made up of 15 amino acids. The J segment lost 8 bases and the V segment lost 9 bases, leaving 13 bases of the junction unmatched. The whole variable domain, filled in from reference TRBV7-2 and TRBJ2-1, reads GAGVSQSPSNKVTEKGKDVELRCDPISGHTALYWYRQSLGQGLEFLIYFQGNSAPDKSGLPSDRFSAERTGGSVSTLTIQRTQQEDSAVYLCASSPAGDRGHEQFFGPGTRLTVL.

The V call is TRBV6-5, the J call TRBJ2-7; D uncertain. In germline, CDR1 is MNHEY, CDR2 SVGAGI. The CDR3 consists of 15 residues. Trimming removed 0 bases from V and 1 base from J, with 10 bases in between. In DNA, the CDR3 is TGTGCCAGCAGTTACTCGACGGGCTTGTCCTACGAGCAGTACTTC. It specifies CASSYSTGLSYEQYF.

This clonotype was counted a few times. The chain uses TRBV5-1 and TRBJ2-1; D uncertain. This CDR3 is 11 amino acids long. Germline V gives CDR1 SGHRS, CDR2 YFSETQ. V was cut by 6 bases and J by 5 bases, with 6 bases left in between. The CDR3 protein is CASMQNNEQFF. DNA of the CDR3: TGCGCCAGCATGCAAAACAATGAGCAGTTCTTC.

This clonotype was seen a few times. The V gene is TRBV2, the J gene TRBJ2-3; TRBD2 might be the D (6 bases). The length of the CDR3 is 16 residues. Germline loops: CDR1 SNHLY, CDR2 FYNNEI. The ends were cut back, 4 bases at V and 4 bases at J, with 18 bases in the middle. For the CDR3, the DNA is TGTGCCAGCAGTGTCGAGGGGCGGGGTATCTCAGATACGCAGTATTTT. Its translation is CASSVEGRGISDTQYF.

This clonotype was seen a few times. CDR3 bases: TGTGCCACCAGCACGGGTCAGGATACGCAGTATTTT. It is translated as CATSTGQDTQYF. The chain uses TRBV15 and TRBJ2-3, with no clear D. The CDR3 sequence is 12 residues long. The germline gives CDR1 LNHNV, CDR2 YYDKDF (reference sequence). Deletions cut 4 bases from V and 6 bases from J, with 8 bases between.

On this clonotype: Possible read error: a much larger clone is one base away. J is TRBJ2-5 and V is TRBV18, with TRBD2 as a possible D gene (5 bases). The CDR3 spans 14 residues. Germline CDR1 KGHSH, CDR2 LQKENI. The CDR3 coding sequence is TGTGCCAGCTCACCAAGGAGGATCGGAGAGATCCAGTACTTC. Its translation is CASSPRRIGEIQYF.

V gene TRBV6-2 or TRBV6-3 combines with J gene TRBJ2-5; weak D call: TRBD2 (5 bases). V lost 3 bases and J lost 10, with 12 bases in between. The CDR3 runs 12 residues. Germline V gene data show CDR1 as MNHEY and CDR2 as SVGEGT. The CDR3: CASSYDYENQYF. CDR3 sequence (DNA): TGTGCCAGCAGTTATGACTATGAAAACCAGTACTTC.

The genes are TRBV7-2 and TRBJ1-6, with 7 bases identical to TRBD1. The germline gives CDR1 SGHTA, CDR2 FQGNSA. Unmatched junction bases numbered 9, after V lost 5 bases and J lost 5 bases. The CDR3 extends over 16 amino acids. The CDR3 nucleotides are TGTGCCAGCAGCGCGTACCGGGACAGAGATAATTCACCCCTCCACTTT. As protein: CASSAYRDRDNSPLHF. Drawing the rest from reference TRBV7-2 and TRBJ1-6, the complete variable domain is GAGVSQSPSNKVTEKGKDVELRCDPISGHTALYWYRQSLGQGLEFLIYFQGNSAPDKSGLPSDRFSAERTGGSVSTLTIQRTQQEDSAVYLCASSAYRDRDNSPLHFGNGTRLTVT.

This clonotype appeared many times. The chain employs TRBV25-1 and TRBJ2-3, with 7 bases lining up with TRBD2. The DNA end is more similar to TRBJ2-5, so the J call may be wrong. Germline CDR1 MGHDK, CDR2 SYGVNS. The CDR3 contains 11 residues. The DNA for the CDR3 is TGTGCCAGCAGTGGCGGGGGGACCCAGTACTTC. The encoded protein is CASSGGGTQYF.

The chain uses TRBV4-3 and TRBJ2-3; 7 bases are a match to TRBD2. This CDR3 spans 16 amino acids. J lost 4 bases, V lost 0 bases, and 7 bases had no gene match. Germline CDR1 and CDR2: LGHNA and YSLEER. DNA for the CDR3: TGCGCCAGCAGCCAAGATGGGGGGGGACGGGCAGATACGCAGTATTTT. Protein: CASSQDGGGRADTQYF.

Remarks on this clonotype: At one end the junction does not follow the germline gene, possibly because of a read error. This rearrangement joins TRBV12-3 or TRBV12-4 to TRBJ2-7, with 12 bases aligning to TRBD1. The CDR3 extends over 15 amino acids. The CDR3 DNA sequence: TGTGCCAGCACTTTAGGGGACAGGGGGCCCTACGAGCAGTACTTC. Translating it yields CASTLGDRGPYEQYF.

V gene TRBV28 combines with J gene TRBJ2-1; 7 bases agree with TRBD2. CDR1 and CDR2 (germline): MDHEN, SYDVKM. This CDR3 spans 15 amino acids. Trimming cost V 6 bases and J 2 bases; bases outside gene matches: 7. The CDR3 DNA sequence: TGTGCCAGCAGGCCCTGGGGGGGGGCCTACAATGAGCAGTTCTTC. Translating it yields CASRPWGGAYNEQFF.

The chain joins TRBV15 to TRBJ2-1; D is unresolved. The germline V and J ends were trimmed by 0 bases and 0 bases, with 12 bases remaining between them. The length of the CDR3 is 17 residues. Per the germline V gene, CDR1 is LNHNV and CDR2 is YYDKDF (reference sequence). CDR3: CATSRDVGYFSYNEQFF. The CDR3 region has the DNA TGTGCCACCAGCAGAGATGTGGGTTACTTCTCCTACAATGAGCAGTTCTTC. Complete variable domain (other parts from reference TRBV15 and TRBJ2-1): DAMVIQNPRYQVTQFGKPVTLSCSQTLNHNVMYWYQQKSSQAPKLLFHYYDKDFNNEADTPDNFQSRRPNTSFCFLDIRSPGLGDTAMYLCATSRDVGYFSYNEQFFGPGTRLTVL.

The chain links TRBV7-6 to TRBJ2-3, with 10 bases aligning to TRBD2. Trimming removed 5 bases from V and 3 bases from J; junction bases left unmatched: 8. The CDR3 is made up of 16 amino acids. Per germline, CDR1 SGHVS and CDR2 FNYEAQ. CDR3 residues: CASSHQLAGATDTQYF. CDR3 in DNA: TGTGCCAGCAGCCACCAGCTAGCGGGGGCTACAGATACGCAGTATTTT.

This chain links TRBV12-3 or TRBV12-4 with TRBJ2-1, with 7 nucleotides matching TRBD1. J was trimmed by 13 bases and V by 6 bases; bases with no gene match: 21. The CDR3 extends over 16 amino acids. Written as DNA, the CDR3 is TGTGCCAGCAGAGAAACAACAGGGGTCAGGGTTTTAGGACAGTTCTTC. Its translation is CASRETTGVRVLGQFF.

The chain uses TRBV5-5 and TRBJ1-5; D not certain. Germline CDR1 SGHKS, CDR2 YYEKEE (reference sequence). V was shortened by 7 bases and J by 4 bases, with 15 bases between the two germline ends. The CDR3 runs 14 residues. The CDR3 DNA reads TGTGCCAGCCTTCGACAAGGTAGAAATCAGCCCCAGCATTTT. Protein product: CASLRQGRNQPQHF. The full variable domain, with the rest looked up from reference TRBV5-5 and TRBJ1-5, is DAGVTQSPTHLIKTRGQQVTLRCSPISGHKSVSWYQQVLGQGPQFIFQYYEKEERGRGNFPDRFSARQFPNYSSELNVNALLLGDSALYLCASLRQGRNQPQHFGDGTRLSIL.

Here the CDR3 reads CASSLAGTGVGQYF. CDR3 DNA sequence: TGCGCCAGCAGCTTGGCCGGGACAGGGGTCGGGCAGTACTTC. This chain joins TRBV5-1 and TRBJ2-7, with 10 nucleotides matching TRBD1. This CDR3 is built from 14 residues. The V gene's germline CDR1 is SGHRS and CDR2 YFSETQ. V lost 0 bases to trimming and J lost 9 bases; unmatched junction nucleotides: 6.

The chain links TRBV3-1 to TRBJ1-2; tentatively, D is TRBD1 (6 bases). CDR1 is LGHDT, CDR2 YNNKEL, per germline (reference sequence). Trimming took off 4 bases at V and 8 bases at J, with 14 bases between the two ends. The CDR3 loop spans 13 amino acids. CDR3 loop: CASSPQGTGGYTF. CDR3 DNA: TGTGCCAGCAGCCCCCAGGGGACCGGAGGCTACACCTTC.

This clonotype was seen ten or more times. This sequence joins TRBV6-6 and TRBJ2-7; D is unresolved. Germline loops: CDR1 MNHNY, CDR2 SVGAGI (reference sequence). V lost 6 bases and J 4 bases, leaving 10 bases between the germline ends. This CDR3 has 12 amino acids. Here the CDR3 reads CASSTHSYEQYF. The CDR3 region has the DNA TGTGCCAGCAGCACACACAGTTACGAGCAGTACTTC.